This T cell receptor (beta chain) is drawn from a study of regulatory T cells in long-lasting Graves disease. Across the study: To qualify as persistent, Graves' disease required over 5 years of antithyroid drugs with positive TSH receptor antibodies.

Noted time point: persistent/refractory GD, antithyroid drugs over 5 years with positive TRAb. The TCR library used RNA extracted from PBMCs. Libraries of TCR beta came from iRepertoire HTBI primers plus Arm-PCR of CDR3 regions. Each CDR3 protein is one row after TCRdb ran MiXCR on the multiplex PCR reads. The sample includes 400,000 to 500,000 distinct CDR3 sequences, roughly 21% seen only once; the top ten take 6.5% to 9%. With 3 bases clipped from V and 7 bases from J, the junction kept 8 bases outside the gene matches. The CDR3 consists of 15 residues. Germline lookup yields CDR1 LGHDT and CDR2 YNNKEL (reference sequence).

The TCR sequence derives from a female donor with Graves disease. This sequence joins TRBV3-1 and TRBJ2-2, with 7 positions matching TRBD2. The specimen was peripheral blood mononuclear cells (PBMCs), collected when the disease was refractory, from a patient treated with antithyroid drugs. CDR3 nucleotide sequence: TGTGCCAGCAGCCAGGTAGCGGGTGTGGACGGGGAGCTGTTTTTT. Translation gives CASSQVAGVDGELFF.